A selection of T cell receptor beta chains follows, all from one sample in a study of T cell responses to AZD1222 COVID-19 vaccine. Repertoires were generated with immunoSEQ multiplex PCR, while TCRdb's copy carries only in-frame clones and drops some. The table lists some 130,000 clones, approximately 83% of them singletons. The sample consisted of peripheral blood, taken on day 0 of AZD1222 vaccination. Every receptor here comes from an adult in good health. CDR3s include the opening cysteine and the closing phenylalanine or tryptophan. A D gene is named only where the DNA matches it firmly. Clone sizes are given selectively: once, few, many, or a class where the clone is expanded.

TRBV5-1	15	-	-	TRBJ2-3	CASSLFSASTDTQYF	TGCGCCAGCAGCCTGTTTAGCGCATCCACAGATACGCAGTATTTT
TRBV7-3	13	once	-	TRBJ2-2	CASSPLITGELFF	TGTGCCAGCAGCCCCTTAATAACCGGGGAGCTGTTTTTT
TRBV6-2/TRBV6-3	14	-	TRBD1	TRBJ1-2	CASSYLGTAYGYTF	TGTGCCAGCAGTTACCTGGGGACAGCATATGGCTACACCTTC
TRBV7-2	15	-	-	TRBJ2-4	CASRQGGGGKNIQYF	TGTGCCAGCAGGCAAGGGGGGGGAGGCAAAAACATTCAGTACTTC
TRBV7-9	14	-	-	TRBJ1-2	CASSFLWGRHGYTF	TGTGCCAGCAGCTTTTTATGGGGGCGCCATGGCTACACCTTC
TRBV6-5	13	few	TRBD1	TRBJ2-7	CASKPGQRYEQYF	TGTGCCAGCAAGCCGGGACAGCGTTACGAGCAGTACTTC
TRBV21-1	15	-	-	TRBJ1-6	CASSKRCQTNSPLHF	TGTGCCAGCAGCAAACGGTGCCAGACGAATTCACCCCTCCACTTT
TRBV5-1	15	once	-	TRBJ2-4	CASSLVSGNKNIQYF	TGCGCCAGCAGCTTGGTATCCGGGAACAAAAACATTCAGTACTTC
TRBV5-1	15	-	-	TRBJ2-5	CASSLESGKFETQYF	TGCGCCAGCAGCTTGGAGTCTGGCAAGTTCGAGACCCAGTACTTC
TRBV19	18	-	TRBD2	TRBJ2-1	CASSIASGGLAGVNEQFF	TGTGCCAGTAGTATAGCCTCCGGTGGGCTAGCGGGAGTGAATGAGCAGTTCTTC
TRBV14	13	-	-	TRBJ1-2	CASSPIGKYGYTF	TGTGCCAGCAGCCCAATTGGGAAGTATGGCTACACCTTC
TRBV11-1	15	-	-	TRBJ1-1	CASRLSRTSWGEAFF	TGTGCCAGCAGGCTTTCTCGGACATCCTGGGGTGAAGCTTTCTTT
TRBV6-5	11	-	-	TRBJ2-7	CASIRGAEQYF	TGTGCCAGCATACGGGGGGCCGAGCAGTACTTC
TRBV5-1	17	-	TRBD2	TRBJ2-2	CASSTGLAGANTGELFF	TGCGCCAGCAGCACCGGACTAGCGGGAGCGAACACCGGGGAGCTGTTTTTT
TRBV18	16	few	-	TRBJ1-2	CASSPNPPGPMSGYTF	TGTGCCAGCTCACCAAATCCCCCGGGACCCATGAGTGGCTACACCTTC
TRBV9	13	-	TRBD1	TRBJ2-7	CASSVSGGYEQYF	TGTGCCAGCAGCGTGTCAGGGGGCTACGAGCAGTACTTC
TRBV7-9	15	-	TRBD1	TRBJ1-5	CASTKDRGSNQPQHF	TGTGCCAGCACCAAGGACAGGGGTAGCAATCAGCCCCAGCATTTT
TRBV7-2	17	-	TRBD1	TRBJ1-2	CASSSPDRGPWVYGYTF	TGTGCCAGCAGCTCTCCGGACAGGGGGCCTTGGGTCTATGGCTACACCTTC
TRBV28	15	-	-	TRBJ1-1	CASSLPDRMNTEAFF	TGTGCCAGCAGTTTGCCGGACAGAATGAACACTGAAGCTTTCTTT
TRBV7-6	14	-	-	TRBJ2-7	CASSQEVSAGEQYF	TGTGCCAGCAGCCAAGAGGTGTCTGCGGGGGAGCAGTACTTC
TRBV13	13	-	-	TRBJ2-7	CASSLEGSYEQYF	TGTGCCAGCAGCTTAGAGGGATCCTACGAGCAGTACTTC
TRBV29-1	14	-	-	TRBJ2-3	CSASQGWGTDTQYF	TGCAGCGCTTCGCAGGGTTGGGGCACAGATACGCAGTATTTT
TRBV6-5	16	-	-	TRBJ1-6	CASSYSGRGNGSPLHF	TGTGCCAGCAGTTACTCGGGAAGGGGGAACGGGTCACCCCTCCACTTT
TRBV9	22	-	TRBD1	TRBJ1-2	CAPSGRDSLRPVCVGDPYGYTF	TGTGCCCCGAGCGGGAGGGACAGCCTACGGCCCGTATGTGTAGGCGATCCGTATGGCTACACCTTC